The sequence of this T cell receptor beta chain was determined in a study of blood T cell repertoires in COVID-19. The overall study: Spain, Italy and the United States supplied samples that represented acute and convalescent COVID-19.

Per the original data handling: The authors estimated nucleated cell counts from reference gene primer amplification. Sequencing used immunoSEQ multiplex PCR; TCRdb keeps in-frame clones, though not all of them. D and trimming were read from the DNA, whereas the V and J calls and clone size are those reported in that table. The sample yields under 100,000 clones, about 84% seen once. CDR1 and CDR2 (germline): MNHEY, SMNVEV (reference sequence). This CDR3 contains 16 residues. V lost 6 bases and J lost 11, with 29 bases in between. The origin of this receptor is an elderly man with active or convalescent COVID-19. This sequence joins TRBV27 and TRBJ2-7; possible D gene TRBD2, 6 bases. The sample taken for sequencing was peripheral blood. The CDR3 region has the DNA TGTGCCAGCAGCCTTCGGGGGAGATCGACGGCGGACCTAAAGTACTTC. Amino acids: CASSLRGRSTADLKYF.